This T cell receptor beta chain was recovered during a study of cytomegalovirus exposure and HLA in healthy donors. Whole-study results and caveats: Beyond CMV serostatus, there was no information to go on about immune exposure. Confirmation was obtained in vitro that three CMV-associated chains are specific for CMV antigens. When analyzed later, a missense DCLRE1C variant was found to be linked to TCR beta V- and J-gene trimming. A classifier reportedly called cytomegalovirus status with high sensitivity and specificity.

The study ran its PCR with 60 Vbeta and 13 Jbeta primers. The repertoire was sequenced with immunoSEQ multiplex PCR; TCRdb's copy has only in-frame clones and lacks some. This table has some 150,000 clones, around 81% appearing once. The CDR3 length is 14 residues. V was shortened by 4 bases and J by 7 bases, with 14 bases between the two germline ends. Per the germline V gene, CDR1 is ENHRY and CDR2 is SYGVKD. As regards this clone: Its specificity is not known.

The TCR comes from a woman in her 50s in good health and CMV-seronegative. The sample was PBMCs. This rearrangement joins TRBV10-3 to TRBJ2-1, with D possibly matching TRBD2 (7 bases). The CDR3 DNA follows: TGTGCCATCAGTGCGGCGGGGGCGGGGAATGAGCAGTTCTTC. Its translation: CAISAAGAGNEQFF.